This TCR beta chain is from a study of T-cell reconstitution after alpha-beta-depleted transplantation in children. This clonotype has only a few counts. Its specificity is unknown. Broader study findings: Approximately two months post-transplant, alpha-beta T cells reportedly originated from several hundred expanded graft clones. Surviving recipient T cells and thymic progenitors accounted for the high day-60 TCRbeta diversity observed in some patients. At one year after transplant, newly produced T cells mostly accounted for T-cell counts and diversity.

After removal of 0 bases from V and 7 bases from J, the junction contained 9 bases not matched to a gene. This CDR3 spans 16 amino acids. In germline, CDR1 is SGHTA, CDR2 FQGNSA. Unique molecular identifiers were incorporated during preparation of the TCRbeta library. MiXCR, applied by TCRdb to the PCR reads, yields one record per CDR3 protein. Here the sample spans some 450,000 distinct CDR3 sequences, roughly 44% being singletons. V gene TRBV7-2 combines with J gene TRBJ2-1; 7 positions match TRBD1. The source of this sequence is a girl aged 2-15 years with aplastic anemia, due to receive a stem cell transplant. This specimen consisted of PBMCs, obtained before TCRalphabeta/CD19-depleted stem cell transplant. The CDR3 DNA follows: TGTGCCAGCAGCTTAGCGAAGGGACAGTGGGGGAATGAGCAGTTCTTC. It specifies CASSLAKGQWGNEQFF.